Listed below are T cell receptor beta chains from one sample, sequenced in a study of CD8+ T cells in alopecia areata. Clones were read by immunoSEQ multiplex PCR, and TCRdb kept only the in-frame ones, dropping some. The profile shows 150,000 to 200,000 clones, around three fifths of them singletons. Sequencing used CD4+ T cells sorted from blood, obtained at week 0. These receptors were obtained from a human donor with alopecia areata. Each CDR3 is given with its conserved first and last residue. The order of the fields is V gene, J gene, clone size, D gene, CDR3 DNA, CDR3 protein. A D gene is named only where the DNA matches it firmly. Size is omitted from some rows. Given values are once, few, many or a class for expanded clones.

>TRBV15|TRBJ2-5|.|.
TGTGCCACCAGCAGAGGGGTCCGGTCAGAGAGAGAGACCCAGTACTTC
CATSRGVRSERETQYF
>TRBV29-1|TRBJ2-3|.|TRBD1
TGCAGCGTAGGGGGACAGGGATTGGCAGATACGCAGTATTTT
CSVGGQGLADTQYF
>TRBV29-1|TRBJ2-1|.|.
TGCAGCGTTTCTGGGAATGGCAATGAGCAGTTCTTC
CSVSGNGNEQFF
>TRBV29-1|TRBJ2-5|.|.
TGCAGCGTGCAGGGTGCAGAGACCCAGTACTTC
CSVQGAETQYF
>TRBV5-6|TRBJ2-1|.|TRBD2
TGTGCCAGCAGCGATCCGGGACTAGCGGACAATGAGCAGTTCTTC
CASSDPGLADNEQFF
>TRBV6-7|TRBJ1-6|few|TRBD1
TGTGCCAGCAGCCCCGGACCGGACAGGGTTGATTCACCCCTCCACTTT
CASSPGPDRVDSPLHF
>TRBV5-1|TRBJ1-6|.|.
TGCGCCAGCAGCTTGGACAGGGCGGATGATTCACCCCTCCACTTT
CASSLDRADDSPLHF
>TRBV4-2|TRBJ2-1|.|.
TGTGCCAGCAGCCAGTTCCGGAGCTACAATGAGCAGTTCTTC
CASSQFRSYNEQFF
>TRBV9|TRBJ1-2|.|.
TGTGCCAGCAGCGTAGACGGGGGCTACACCTTC
CASSVDGGYTF
>TRBV2|TRBJ2-3|.|.
TGTGCCAGCAGTGAAACTCCCGATGGCGGAAGCACAGATACGCAGTATTTT
CASSETPDGGSTDTQYF
>TRBV18|TRBJ2-5|.|.
TGTGCCAGCTCACCTGTAGGGGAGACCCAGTACTTC
CASSPVGETQYF
>TRBV19|TRBJ2-7|.|.
TGTGCCAGTAGTATACAGGGTTTCCACGAGCAGTACTTC
CASSIQGFHEQYF
>TRBV29-1|TRBJ2-5|.|.
TGCAGCGTACCTAGGACACGGGCCATGGAGACCCAGTACTTC
CSVPRTRAMETQYF
>TRBV21-1|TRBJ2-5|.|.
TGTGCCAGCAGCAGAGGGTTGTCGACCCAGTACTTC
CASSRGLSTQYF
>TRBV7-9|TRBJ2-7|.|TRBD1
TGTGCCAGCAGCTTCGACAGGGCTCTAGGCGAGCAGTACTTC
CASSFDRALGEQYF
>TRBV4-2|TRBJ1-5|few|.
TGTGCCAGCAGCCCGAGGGGGGAGGGAAGCAATCAGCCCCAGCATTTT
CASSPRGEGSNQPQHF
>TRBV30|TRBJ1-2|once|.
TGTGCCTGGAGTGTACAGTACTATGGCTACACCTTC
CAWSVQYYGYTF
>TRBV30|TRBJ1-6|.|TRBD1
TGTGCCTGGACTGGGGGACAGCCCCTTTCACCCCTCCACTTT
CAWTGGQPLSPLHF
>TRBV30|TRBJ2-7|.|TRBD2
TGTGCCTGGAGTACACGGGGGGGCGTCTACGAGCAGTACTTC
CAWSTRGGVYEQYF
>TRBV11-3|TRBJ1-6|.|.
TGTGCCAGCAGCTTACCGGGGGCCTCACCCCTCCACTTT
CASSLPGASPLHF
>TRBV5-1|TRBJ2-4|.|TRBD1
TGCGCCAGCAGCTTGGGACAGGGAGCAAACATTCAGTACTTC
CASSLGQGANIQYF
>TRBV29-1|TRBJ1-1|.|.
TGCAGCGTTGATGGTGTGGGGATTAGAGAAGCTTTCTTT
CSVDGVGIREAFF
>TRBV29-1|TRBJ2-7|.|TRBD1
TGCAGCGTTCTAATCGACAGGGTAACCTACGAGCAGTACTTC
CSVLIDRVTYEQYF
>TRBV4-1|TRBJ1-1|.|TRBD1
TGCGCCAGCAGCCCTCCCCACAGGGGGGGAGAAGCTTTCTTT
CASSPPHRGGEAFF
>TRBV6-1|TRBJ1-2|few|TRBD1
TGTGCCAGCAAAGACAGACAGGGATCCACCTATGGCTACACCTTC
CASKDRQGSTYGYTF
>TRBV29-1|TRBJ2-6|.|.
TGCAGCGTTGGTGGGGATCGCTCTGGGGCCAACGTCCTGACTTTC
CSVGGDRSGANVLTF
>TRBV7-9|TRBJ2-7|few|.
TGTGCCAGCAGCTTAGAAGTCGACAGATCAGGCGAGCAGTACTTC
CASSLEVDRSGEQYF
>TRBV29-1|TRBJ1-2|few|.
TGCAGCGTTGGTGAAGGGAGCCTCAACTATGGCTACACCTTC
CSVGEGSLNYGYTF
>TRBV29-1|TRBJ2-5|.|TRBD1
TGCAGCGTTGTCGACAGGGCCCAAGAGACCCAGTACTTC
CSVVDRAQETQYF